This is a list of T cell receptor beta chains from one sample in a study of T cells in Graves' hyperthyroidism and ophthalmopathy. A single record per CDR3 protein comes from TCRdb applying MiXCR to the multiplex PCR reads. In the table there are fewer than 400,000 distinct CDR3 sequences, about 14% of which are singletons. The source material was blood. The receptors stem from a man in his fifties with Graves' ophthalmopathy. Both conserved end residues are part of each CDR3.

j_call v_call cdr3_aa
TRBJ2-7 TRBV28 CASRDRRDRGLEQYF
TRBJ2-5 TRBV6-1 CASSESLTSGRSETQYF
TRBJ2-1 TRBV28 CASSDPKAGGPSYNEQFF
TRBJ1-1 TRBV5-4 CASSSGQVNTEAFF
TRBJ1-1 TRBV19 CASREPGRQNTEAFF
TRBJ2-3 TRBV30 CAWTERSSTDTQYF
TRBJ1-2 TRBV4-2 CASSQEGHYGYTF
TRBJ2-1 TRBV5-1 CASSLLSAGVRGHNEQFF
TRBJ1-5 TRBV27 CASSPKGAGPELRIQHF
TRBJ2-3 TRBV10-3 CAISGTLTDTQYF
TRBJ1-5 TRBV28 CASTPGTVIRSQHF
TRBJ1-2 TRBV29-1 CSVDPPGYGYTF
TRBJ2-1 TRBV2 CASSGGGQGFHEQFF
TRBJ1-2 TRBV3-1 CASSPNEGRYGYTF
TRBJ2-2 TRBV7-9 CASSTKVAGTGELFF
TRBJ1-5 TRBV29-1 CSVRLRGSNQPQHF
TRBJ1-3 TRBV2 CASTGTASGNTIYF
TRBJ2-7 TRBV5-8 CASSRGSGGYEQYF
TRBJ2-7 TRBV2 CASRSGHYEQYF
TRBJ2-7 TRBV27 CASSLSTGRGYEQYF
TRBJ1-3 TRBV28 CASRLGTGVGNTIYF
TRBJ2-5 TRBV3-1 CASSDTGAPETQYF
TRBJ2-7 TRBV20-1 CSASKQGYEQYF
TRBJ2-1 TRBV7-3 CASSSSSGRTNEQFF
TRBJ1-1 TRBV3-1 CASNLQGRHTEAFF
TRBJ2-5 TRBV29-1 CSVTGQGRDQETQYF
TRBJ2-7 TRBV5-1 CASSLEGVAYEQYF
TRBJ2-5 TRBV5-5 CASSPGTSGNQETQYF
TRBJ2-7 TRBV20-1 CSARAGRGHNLYEQYF
TRBJ1-3 TRBV5-4 CASSLGGVISSGNTIYF